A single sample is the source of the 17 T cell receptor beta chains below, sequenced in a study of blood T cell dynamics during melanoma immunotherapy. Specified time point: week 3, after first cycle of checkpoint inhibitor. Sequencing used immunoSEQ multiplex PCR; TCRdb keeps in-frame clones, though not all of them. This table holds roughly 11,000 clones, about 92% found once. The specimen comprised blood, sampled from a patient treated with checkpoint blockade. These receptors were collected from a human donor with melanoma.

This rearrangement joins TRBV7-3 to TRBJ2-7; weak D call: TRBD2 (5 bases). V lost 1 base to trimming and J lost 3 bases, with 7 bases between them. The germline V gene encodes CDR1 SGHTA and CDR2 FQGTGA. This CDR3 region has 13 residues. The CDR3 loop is CASSLNRGYEQYF. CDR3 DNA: TGTGCCAGCAGCTTAAATCGGGGCTACGAGCAGTACTTC.

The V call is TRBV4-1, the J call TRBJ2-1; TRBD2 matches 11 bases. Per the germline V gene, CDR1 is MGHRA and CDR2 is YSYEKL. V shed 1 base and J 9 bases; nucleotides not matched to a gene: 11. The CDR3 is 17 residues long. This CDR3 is CASSQAAIAGGQVEQFF. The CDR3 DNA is TGCGCCAGCAGCCAAGCGGCCATAGCGGGAGGGCAGGTTGAGCAGTTCTTC.

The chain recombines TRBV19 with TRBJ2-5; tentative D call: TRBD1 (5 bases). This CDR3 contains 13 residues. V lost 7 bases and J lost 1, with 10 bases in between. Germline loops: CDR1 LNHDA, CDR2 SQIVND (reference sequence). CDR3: CASMRQGQETQYF. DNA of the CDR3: TGTGCCAGTATGCGGCAGGGCCAAGAGACCCAGTACTTC. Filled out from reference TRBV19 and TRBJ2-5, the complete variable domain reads DGGITQSPKYLFRKEGQNVTLSCEQNLNHDAMYWYRQDPGQGLRLIYYSQIVNDFQKGDIAEGYSVSREKKESFPLTVTSAQKNPTAFYLCASMRQGQETQYFGPGTRLLVL.

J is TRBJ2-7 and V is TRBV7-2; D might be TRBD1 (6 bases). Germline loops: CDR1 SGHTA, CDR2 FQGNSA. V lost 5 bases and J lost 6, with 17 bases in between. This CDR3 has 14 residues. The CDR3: CASSQRTGRAEQYF. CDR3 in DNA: TGTGCCAGCAGCCAGAGAACAGGGCGGGCCGAGCAGTACTTC. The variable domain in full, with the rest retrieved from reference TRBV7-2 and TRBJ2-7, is GAGVSQSPSNKVTEKGKDVELRCDPISGHTALYWYRQSLGQGLEFLIYFQGNSAPDKSGLPSDRFSAERTGGSVSTLTIQRTQQEDSAVYLCASSQRTGRAEQYFGPGTRLTVT.

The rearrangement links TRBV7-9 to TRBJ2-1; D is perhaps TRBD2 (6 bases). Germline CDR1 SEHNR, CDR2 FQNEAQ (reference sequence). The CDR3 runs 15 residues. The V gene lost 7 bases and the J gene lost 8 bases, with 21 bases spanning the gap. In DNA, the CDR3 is TGTGCCAGCATCCGGTACGGGGGAGCTGGCGATGAGCAGTTCTTC. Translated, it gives CASIRYGGAGDEQFF. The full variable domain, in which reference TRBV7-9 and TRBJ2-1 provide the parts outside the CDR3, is DTGVSQNPRHKITKRGQNVTFRCDPISEHNRLYWYRQTLGQGPEFLTYFQNEAQLEKSRLLSDRFSAERPKGSFSTLEIQRTEQGDSAMYLCASIRYGGAGDEQFFGPGTRLTVL.

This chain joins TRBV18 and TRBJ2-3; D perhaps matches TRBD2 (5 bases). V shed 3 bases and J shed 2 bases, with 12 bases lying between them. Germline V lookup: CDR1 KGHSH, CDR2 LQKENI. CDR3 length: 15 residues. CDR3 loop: CASSPGLAPTDTQYF. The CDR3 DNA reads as TGTGCCAGCTCACCGGGCTTAGCGCCCACAGATACGCAGTATTTT.

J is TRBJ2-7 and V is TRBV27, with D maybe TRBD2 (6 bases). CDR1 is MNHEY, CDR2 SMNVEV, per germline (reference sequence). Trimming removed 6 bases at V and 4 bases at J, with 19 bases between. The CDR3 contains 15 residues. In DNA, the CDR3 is TGTGCCAGCAGCCCCGGGGGAGGCCCCATGTACGAGCAGTACTTC. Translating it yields CASSPGGGPMYEQYF.

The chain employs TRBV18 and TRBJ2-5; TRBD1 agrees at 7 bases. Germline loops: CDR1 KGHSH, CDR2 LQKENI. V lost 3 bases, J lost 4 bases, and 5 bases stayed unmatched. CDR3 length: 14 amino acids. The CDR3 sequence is CASSPRDSGETQYF. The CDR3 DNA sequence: TGTGCCAGCTCACCCCGGGACAGTGGAGAGACCCAGTACTTC.

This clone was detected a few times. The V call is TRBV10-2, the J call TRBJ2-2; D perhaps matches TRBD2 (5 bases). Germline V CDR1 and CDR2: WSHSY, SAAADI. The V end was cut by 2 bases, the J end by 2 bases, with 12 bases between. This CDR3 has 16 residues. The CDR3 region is CASSEPLAPNTGELFF. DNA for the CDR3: TGCGCCAGCAGTGAGCCTCTAGCCCCCAACACCGGGGAGCTGTTTTTT.

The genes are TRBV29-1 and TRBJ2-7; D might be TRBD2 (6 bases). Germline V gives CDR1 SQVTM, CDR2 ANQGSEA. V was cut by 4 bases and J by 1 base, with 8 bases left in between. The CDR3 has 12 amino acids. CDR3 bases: TGCAGCGTTGCCGGGACTTCCTACGAGCAGTACTTC. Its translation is CSVAGTSYEQYF.

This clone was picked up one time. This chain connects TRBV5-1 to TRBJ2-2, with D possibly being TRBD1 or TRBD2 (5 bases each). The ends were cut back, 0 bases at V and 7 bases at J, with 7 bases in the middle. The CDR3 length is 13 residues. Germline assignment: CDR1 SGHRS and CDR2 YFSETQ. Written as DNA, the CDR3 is TGCGCCAGCAGCTTGGTGGGGGTCGGGGAGCTGTTTTTT. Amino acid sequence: CASSLVGVGELFF.

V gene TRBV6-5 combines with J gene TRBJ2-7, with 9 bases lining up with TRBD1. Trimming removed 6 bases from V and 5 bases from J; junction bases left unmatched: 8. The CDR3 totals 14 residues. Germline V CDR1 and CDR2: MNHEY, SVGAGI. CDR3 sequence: CASRRGQGPNEQYF. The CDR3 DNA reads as TGTGCCAGCAGACGGGGACAGGGTCCCAACGAGCAGTACTTC.

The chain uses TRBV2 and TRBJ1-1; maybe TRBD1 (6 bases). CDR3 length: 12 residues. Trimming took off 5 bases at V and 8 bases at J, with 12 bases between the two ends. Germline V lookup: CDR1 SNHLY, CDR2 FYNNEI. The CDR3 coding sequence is TGTGCCAGCAGTACGGCCGGGACAGAAGCTTTCTTT. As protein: CASSTAGTEAFF.

Written as DNA, the CDR3 is TGTGCCAGCAGCGTCGCGGGAGTCGCAGATACGCAGTATTTT. Protein: CASSVAGVADTQYF. V usage is TRBV9 and J usage is TRBJ2-3, with TRBD2 identical over 7 bases. The germline gives CDR1 SGDLS, CDR2 YYNGEE. V lost 2 bases and J lost 4; bases outside the gene matches: 4. The CDR3 runs to 14 residues. Looking up the rest from reference TRBV9 and TRBJ2-3 gives the full variable domain: DSGVTQTPKHLITATGQRVTLRCSPRSGDLSVYWYQQSLDQGLQFLIQYYNGEERAKGNILERFSAQQFPDLHSELNLSSLELGDSALYFCASSVAGVADTQYFGPGTRLTVL.

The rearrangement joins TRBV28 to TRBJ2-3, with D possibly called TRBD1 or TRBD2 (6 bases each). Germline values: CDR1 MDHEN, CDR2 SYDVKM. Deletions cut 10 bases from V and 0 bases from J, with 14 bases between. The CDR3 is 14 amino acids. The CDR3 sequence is CATSGAGSTDTQYF. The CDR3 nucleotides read TGTGCCACCTCGGGGGCGGGGAGCACAGATACGCAGTATTTT.

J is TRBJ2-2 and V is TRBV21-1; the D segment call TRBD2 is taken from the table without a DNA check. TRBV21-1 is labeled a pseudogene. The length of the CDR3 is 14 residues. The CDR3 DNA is TGTGCCGAGAGGGCACCCAATGTCACCGGGGAGCTGTTTTTT. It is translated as CAERAPNVTGELFF.

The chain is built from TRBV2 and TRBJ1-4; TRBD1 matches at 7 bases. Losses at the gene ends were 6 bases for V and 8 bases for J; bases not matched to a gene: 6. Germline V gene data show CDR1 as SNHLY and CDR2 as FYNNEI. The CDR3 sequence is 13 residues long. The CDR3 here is CASRRGLGEKLFF. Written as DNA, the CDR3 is TGTGCCAGCAGGAGGGGGCTCGGGGAAAAACTGTTTTTT.